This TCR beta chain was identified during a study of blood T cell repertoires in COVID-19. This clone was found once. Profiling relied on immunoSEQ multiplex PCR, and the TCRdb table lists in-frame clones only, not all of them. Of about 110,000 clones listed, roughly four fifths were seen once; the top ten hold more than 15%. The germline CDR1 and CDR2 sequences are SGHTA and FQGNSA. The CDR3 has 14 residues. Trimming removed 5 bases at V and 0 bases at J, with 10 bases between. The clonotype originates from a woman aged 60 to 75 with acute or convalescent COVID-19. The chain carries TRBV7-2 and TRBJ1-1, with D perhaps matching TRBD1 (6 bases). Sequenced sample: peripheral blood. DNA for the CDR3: TGTGCCAGCAGCGAACAGGGCCTGAACACTGAAGCTTTCTTT. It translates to CASSEQGLNTEAFF. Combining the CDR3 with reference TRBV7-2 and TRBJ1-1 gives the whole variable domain GAGVSQSPSNKVTEKGKDVELRCDPISGHTALYWYRQSLGQGLEFLIYFQGNSAPDKSGLPSDRFSAERTGGSVSTLTIQRTQQEDSAVYLCASSEQGLNTEAFFGQGTRLTVV.